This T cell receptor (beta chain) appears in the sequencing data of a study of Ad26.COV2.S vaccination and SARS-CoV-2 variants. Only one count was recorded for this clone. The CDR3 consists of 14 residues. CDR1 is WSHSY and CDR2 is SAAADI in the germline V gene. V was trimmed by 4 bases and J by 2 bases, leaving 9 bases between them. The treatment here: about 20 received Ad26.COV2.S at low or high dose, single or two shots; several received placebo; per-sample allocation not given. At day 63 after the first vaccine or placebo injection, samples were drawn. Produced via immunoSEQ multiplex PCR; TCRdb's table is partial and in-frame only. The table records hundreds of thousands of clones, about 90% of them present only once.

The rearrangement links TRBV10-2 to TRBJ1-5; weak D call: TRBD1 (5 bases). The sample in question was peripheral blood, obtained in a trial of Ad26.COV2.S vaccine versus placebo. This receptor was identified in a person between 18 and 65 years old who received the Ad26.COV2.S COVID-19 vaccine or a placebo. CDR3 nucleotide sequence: TGCGCCAGCAGTGTTCAGGGAGGCAATCAGCCCCAGCATTTT. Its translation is CASSVQGGNQPQHF.